This T cell receptor (beta chain) was recorded in a study of cytomegalovirus exposure and HLA in healthy donors. Study-wide results and caveats: Relative to the approximately 680-donor mean, N-insertions were reportedly fewer in an Asian-associated ancestry cluster in a later analysis. In presence/absence analyses, roughly uniform sequencing depth across donors was assumed. A missense variant in DCLRE1C was later tied to TCR beta V- and J-gene trimming.

The PCR made use of 60 Vbeta and 13 Jbeta primers. Generated by immunoSEQ multiplex PCR, the TCRdb table keeps only in-frame clones and is missing some. The table has 99,000 or so clones, less than 85% seen once; the top ten hold 7.5% to 9%. V lost 4 bases, J lost 6 bases, and 18 bases lay in between. Germline V lookup: CDR1 MNHNS, CDR2 SASEGT. The CDR3 has 15 amino acids. Note on this clone: Its target is not known.

This chain connects TRBV6-1 to TRBJ1-1; TRBD1 is a possible D gene (5 bases). The sequence came from a man aged 35-49 years in good health and CMV-seropositive. Material for sequencing was PBMCs. For the CDR3, the DNA is TGTGCCAGCAGTGCCCTCGGGACTTTTCACGCTGAAGCTTTCTTT. Translating it yields CASSALGTFHAEAFF.